This T cell receptor (beta chain) was captured by sequencing in a study of vaccination and CD4 T cells after COVID-19. As for the study in general: Overlapping SARS-CoV-2, HCoV-NL63, HCoV-OC43 and HCoV-229E spike peptides stimulated the cells.

Scientists ran DNA taken from cultured CD4+ T cells through the Oncomine TCR Beta short-read assay for sequencing. TCRdb passed the PCR reads through MiXCR, listing each CDR3 protein once. Of about 22,000 distinct CDR3 sequences in the sample, about 35% were seen once. Time point indicated: late sampling 161 to 241 days after vaccination in a few convalescent patients. The treatment was: roughly ten-day PBMC culture with coronavirus spike peptide pools or control peptides (ViraFEST assay). T cells were expanded with peptide pools, and expanded clonotypes were identified by TCR sequencing. After being plated at some 2 million per well, PBMCs were cultured with about 9.1 IU/ml IL-2 and 10 ug/ml peptide pools. A remark on this clonotype: Its antigen is not identified.

In germline, CDR1 is MNHNS, CDR2 SASEGT. Trimming cost V 7 bases and J 0 bases, with 13 bases left between them. The CDR3 covers 16 residues. This TCR derives from a human donor who had recovered from COVID-19. Sequencing used CD4+ T cells from blood, cultured in vitro, obtained about 7 months after SARS-CoV-2 vaccination. This sequence joins TRBV6-1 and TRBJ2-6; possible D gene TRBD2, 5 bases. The CDR3 region is CASKSGLGSGANVLTF. DNA for the CDR3: TGTGCCAGCAAAAGTGGACTGGGCTCTGGGGCCAACGTCCTGACTTTC.